This T cell receptor beta chain was identified in a study of blood T cell repertoires in COVID-19. Turning to the study itself: Samples came from the United States, Italy and Spain, spanning acute and convalescent COVID-19.

V lost 6 bases and J lost 0, with 11 bases in between. CDR1 and CDR2 from the germline V gene are SGHTA and FQGNSA. This CDR3 region has 14 residues. In the study's own analysis: Reference gene primers were amplified, and this amplification served to estimate nucleated cell counts. Measured with immunoSEQ multiplex PCR; TCRdb has only the in-frame clones, and not every one. D and trimming come from the DNA, and the V and J calls and clone size come from that table. The sample lists about 390,000 clones, around nine tenths occurring once. This receptor was obtained from a woman in her 50s who had recovered from COVID-19. The chain joins TRBV7-2 to TRBJ1-2; D may be TRBD1 (6 bases). Sequenced material: PBMCs or T cells enriched from blood (not recorded which). The CDR3 DNA reads as TGTGCCAGCAGTAGGGGGGGAACTAACTATGGCTACACCTTC. Protein product: CASSRGGTNYGYTF.